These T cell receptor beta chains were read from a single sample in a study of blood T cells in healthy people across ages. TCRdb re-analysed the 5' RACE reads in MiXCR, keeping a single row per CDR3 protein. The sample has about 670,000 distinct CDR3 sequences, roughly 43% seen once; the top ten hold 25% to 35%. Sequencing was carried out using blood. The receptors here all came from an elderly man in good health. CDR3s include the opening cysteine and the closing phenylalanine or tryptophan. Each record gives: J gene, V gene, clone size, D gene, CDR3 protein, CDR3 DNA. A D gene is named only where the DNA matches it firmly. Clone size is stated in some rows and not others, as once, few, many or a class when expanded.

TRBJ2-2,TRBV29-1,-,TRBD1,CSVGRDRDTGELFF,TGCAGCGTTGGGCGGGACAGGGACACCGGGGAGCTGTTTTTT
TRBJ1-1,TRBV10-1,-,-,CASSDQGNTEAFF,TGCGCCAGCAGTGATCAGGGAAACACTGAAGCTTTCTTT
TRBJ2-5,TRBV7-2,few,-,CASSAGTARRAETQYF,TGTGCCAGCAGCGCGGGGACAGCTCGGCGGGCAGAGACCCAGTACTTC
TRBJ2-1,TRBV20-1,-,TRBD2,CSARPSPSGGYNEQFF,TGCAGTGCTAGACCCTCCCCTAGCGGGGGTTACAATGAGCAGTTCTTC
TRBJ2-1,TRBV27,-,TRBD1,CASSLGQMALHNEQFF,TGTGCCAGCAGTTTGGGACAGATGGCTTTGCACAATGAGCAGTTCTTC
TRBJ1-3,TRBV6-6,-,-,CATGTFSGNTIYF,TGTGCCACCGGGACCTTCTCTGGAAACACCATATATTTT
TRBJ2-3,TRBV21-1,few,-,CASSNPWDRGSSTDTQYF,TGTGCCAGCAGCAATCCTTGGGACAGGGGGTCGTCGACAGATACGCAGTATTTT
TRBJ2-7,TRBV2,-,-,CASVGYNEQYF,TGTGCCAGCGTTGGTTACAACGAGCAGTACTTC
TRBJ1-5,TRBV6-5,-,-,CASRLDGSNQPQHF,TGTGCCAGCAGGCTGGACGGCAGTAATCAGCCCCAGCATTTT
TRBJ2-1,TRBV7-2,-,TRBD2,CASSLNPSGGVVSYNEQFF,TGTGCCAGCAGCTTAAACCCCAGCGGGGGGGTGGTTTCCTACAATGAGCAGTTCTTC